Here is one T cell receptor (beta chain) with its context. This sample was included in a study of T cells after yellow fever vaccination. Germline V lookup: CDR1 WNHNN, CDR2 SYGVQD (reference sequence). V dropped 5 bases and J dropped 6; count of bases not matched to a gene: 6. The CDR3 runs 14 residues. MiXCR was run by TCRdb on the 5' RACE reads, yielding one entry per CDR3 protein. The sample holds about 320,000 distinct CDR3 sequences, around a tenth seen once. Sequenced material: CD4+ T cells sorted from PBMCs, taken 45 days after the yellow fever booster vaccination. The chain carries TRBV10-1 and TRBJ2-1; 8 bases fit TRBD1. The TCR comes from a young man who received the YFV17D yellow fever vaccine. The CDR3 nucleotides read TGCGCCAGCAGTCCGGGACAGGTCGCCAATGAGCAGTTCTTC. This sequence encodes CASSPGQVANEQFF.